This T cell receptor beta chain appears in the sequencing data of a study of identical twins. TCRdb independently ran MiXCR on the 5' RACE reads; one entry per CDR3 protein. This sample carries 1,800,000 or so distinct CDR3 sequences, under 35% of them seen once, and the ten largest clones take about 0.3%. The CDR3 length is 13 residues. V lost 6 bases, J lost 8 bases, and 16 bases lay in between. With regard to this clonotype: What it recognizes is unknown.

Whole-study results and caveats: There was more out-of-frame TCR alpha sharing in monozygotic twins than models estimated. Where beta out-of-frame sequences were concerned, excess twin sharing was weaker. Memory repertoires lacked the insertion deficit that abundant cord blood beta clonotypes showed.

The TCR was taken from a newborn girl in good health. The chain couples TRBV12-3 or TRBV12-4 to TRBJ1-2; D may be TRBD1 (6 bases). Sequencing was performed on cord blood. The chain's CDR3 is CASRLQDSLGYTF. The CDR3 region has the DNA TGTGCCAGCAGATTACAGGACAGCTTAGGCTACACCTTC.